Sequencing of this TCR beta chain was carried out in a study of vaccination and CD4 T cells after COVID-19. Background on the study: Nasal swab PCR detected SARS-CoV-2 in convalescent patients, who comprised under ten mild cases and one severe case. Between diagnosis and the drawing of post-COVID samples lay a median roughly 100 days (range 35 to 161). Each control culture was treated with a CEFX pool, an HIV-1 Nef pool, or no peptide.

Oncomine TCR Beta short-read sequencing was applied to DNA from cultured CD4+ T cells. TCRdb re-derived calls from the PCR reads in MiXCR, one entry per CDR3 protein. The data hold 10,000 to 15,000 distinct CDR3 sequences, with roughly 58% observed a single time. A note on this clonotype: What it binds is not known.

Treatment here: roughly 11-day PBMC culture with coronavirus spike peptide pools or control peptides (ViraFEST assay). The receptor's source is a human donor who had recovered from COVID-19. Sequencing was performed on CD4+ T cells from blood, cultured in vitro.

The CDR3: CASSYSSRTYEQYF. The CDR3 DNA sequence: TGTGCCAGCAGTTACTCCTCCAGAACCTACGAGCAGTACTTC. V gene TRBV6-5 combines with J gene TRBJ2-7; D not certain. There are 14 residues in the CDR3. Germline-derived CDR1 and CDR2 are MNHEY and SVGAGI. Trimming shortened V by 0 bases and J by 2 bases, and 8 bases separated the two germline ends.